The clone carrying this T cell receptor (beta chain) showed up just once. What it binds is not known. Repertoires were generated with immunoSEQ multiplex PCR, while TCRdb's copy carries only in-frame clones and drops some. The top ten hold 1.6% of the sample, which has 74,000 or so clones, roughly 90% seen once. This sample was taken from a study of Tregs in tolerant kidney transplant recipients. Overall study findings and caveats: Biological reproducibility was not directly addressed, but technical replication error appeared minimal. Validation in larger populations is needed because few patients were studied.

Recipients received nonmyeloablative bone marrow transplants from related graft donors, with transient mixed chimerism. Unstimulated Tregs (CD4+CD25+CD127-) and CD4+CD25- non-Tregs were sorted from PBMCs. V was cut by 5 bases and J by 1 base, with 8 bases left in between. There are 13 residues in the CDR3. Germline CDR1 reads MNHEY; CDR2 reads SVGAGI. This TCR was recovered from a human patient who received a combined kidney and bone marrow transplant. Some of the T cells may derive from the graft donor. The specimen comprised CD4+ T cells from blood (PBMCs), sampled 24 months after the transplant. This chain connects TRBV6-5 to TRBJ1-2; perhaps TRBD1 as D (6 bases). This chain's CDR3 is CASSPQGNYGYTF. For the CDR3, the DNA is TGTGCCAGCAGTCCACAGGGTAACTATGGCTACACCTTC.